The T cell receptor (beta chain) described here comes from a study of early T cells in non-severe SARS-CoV-2 infection. Study background: Sequencing input comprised bulk RNA from unsorted whole blood; chain pairing was not available. Notes on the study in general: VDJdb matching favored anti-spike CD8 responses, missing private and CD4 specificities.

This clonotype has ten or more counts. No antigen is known for it. Researchers attached unique molecular identifiers to individual cDNA molecules. TCRdb analysed the 5' RACE reads with MiXCR anew, one entry per CDR3 protein. This table has about 76,000 distinct CDR3 sequences, about 11% appearing once. The CDR3 totals 14 residues. With V trimmed by 7 bases and J by 8 bases, 12 bases remained unmatched. The TCR originated in an adult who was a healthcare worker with PCR-confirmed SARS-CoV-2 infection or an uninfected control (not recorded which). The chain recombines TRBV12-3 or TRBV12-4 with TRBJ1-2; TRBD1 aligns across 8 bases. Sequenced material: whole blood. This chain's CDR3 is CASTVEDRERGYTF. The CDR3 DNA sequence: TGTGCCAGCACTGTCGAGGACAGGGAACGCGGCTACACCTTC.